A single sample gave rise to the 13 T cell receptor beta chains below, sequenced in a study of blood T cell repertoires in COVID-19. Profiling relied on immunoSEQ multiplex PCR, and the TCRdb table lists in-frame clones only, not all of them. The table shows roughly 410,000 clones, with roughly 86% occurring only once. The sequencing sample was made of peripheral blood. All receptors come from a woman in her fifties or sixties with COVID-19, enrolled during active disease.

This chain joins TRBV28 and TRBJ1-6; 8 bases fit TRBD1. J lost 5 bases, V lost 5 bases, and 5 bases had no gene match. The germline V gene encodes CDR1 MDHEN and CDR2 SYDVKM. This CDR3 has 15 residues. CDR3 nucleotides: TGTGCCAGCAGTCTTCAGGGACAGGATAATTCACCCCTCCACTTT. Protein product: CASSLQGQDNSPLHF.

The chain recombines TRBV13 with TRBJ1-5, with 7 positions matching TRBD1. The CDR3 extends over 16 amino acids. Germline CDR1 reads PRHDT; CDR2 reads FYEKMQ (reference sequence). J lost 1 base, V lost 6 bases, and 9 bases had no gene match. The CDR3 region is CASSYNRGLSNQPQHF. As DNA, the CDR3 is TGTGCCAGCAGTTATAACAGGGGTCTCAGCAATCAGCCCCAGCATTTT.

Turning to this clone: The same CDR3 arises from other DNA sequences in this sample as well. The chain is built from TRBV7-8 and TRBJ1-5, with D perhaps TRBD1 (5 bases). V was clipped by 1 base and J by 6 bases, with 10 bases between them. Germline V gives CDR1 SGHVS, CDR2 FQNEAQ. The CDR3 covers 14 residues. The CDR3 here is CASSLGQGSQPQHF. Written as DNA, the CDR3 is TGTGCCAGCAGCTTAGGCCAGGGTTCTCAGCCCCAGCATTTT.

This chain links TRBV19 with TRBJ1-2; TRBD1 matches at 7 bases. Germline CDR1 LNHDA, CDR2 SQIVND (reference sequence). CDR3 size: 15 residues. V was clipped by 4 bases and J by 6 bases; unmatched bases: 11. The CDR3 protein is CASSTKAGGGHGYTF. The CDR3 DNA follows: TGTGCCAGTAGTACCAAAGCAGGGGGAGGTCATGGCTACACCTTC.

Comments on this clone: Other DNA sequences in this sample translate to the same CDR3. The rearrangement links TRBV30 to TRBJ2-7; 7 nucleotides line up with TRBD1. The CDR3 totals 13 residues. Losses at the gene ends were 5 bases for V and 4 bases for J; bases not matched to a gene: 8. Per the germline V gene, CDR1 is GTSNPN and CDR2 is SVGIG (reference sequence). The CDR3 region is CAWSRDRSYEQYF. CDR3 coding DNA: TGTGCCTGGTCCCGGGACAGAAGTTACGAGCAGTACTTC.

This chain connects TRBV28 to TRBJ1-6; D unclear. The V end was cut by 5 bases, the J end by 18 bases, with 23 bases between. CDR1 and CDR2 (germline): MDHEN, SYDVKM. This CDR3 has 14 amino acids. The CDR3 loop is CASSPSLGMIRAHF. CDR3 in DNA: TGTGCCAGCAGTCCCTCGCTAGGAATGATCCGAGCCCACTTT.

CDR3 residues: CASRAGTRGSYEQYF. The DNA of the CDR3 is TGCGCCAGCAGGGCCGGGACTAGAGGGTCCTACGAGCAGTACTTC. This chain joins TRBV10-2 and TRBJ2-7; 8 bases agree with TRBD2. Losses at the gene ends were 6 bases for V and 1 base for J; bases not matched to a gene: 8. The CDR3 is made up of 15 amino acids. Germline-derived CDR1 and CDR2 are WSHSY and SAAADI.

The chain recombines TRBV12-5 with TRBJ2-1, with D hard to call. Germline CDR1 LGHNT, CDR2 FRNRAP. The CDR3 is 12 amino acids. With 0 bases removed from V and 16 bases from J, the gap between germline ends came to 13 bases. This CDR3 is CASGLVESPEFF. CDR3 sequence (DNA): TGTGCTAGTGGTTTGGTTGAGTCCCCCGAATTCTTC.

This clone was observed a few times. The CDR3 coding sequence is TGTGCCAGCAGCCTGCGTCGGCAGGGTGAGAACGAGCAGTACTTC. Translated, it gives CASSLRRQGENEQYF. The chain links TRBV2 to TRBJ2-7; D might be TRBD1 (5 bases). Germline-derived CDR1 and CDR2 are SNHLY and FYNNEI. The CDR3 loop spans 15 amino acids. Trimming left V 6 bases short and J 5 bases short, with 20 bases between.

V is TRBV2 and J is TRBJ2-2, with D perhaps matching TRBD2 (6 bases). The germline gives CDR1 SNHLY, CDR2 FYNNEI. The CDR3 loop spans 13 amino acids. V lost 4 bases, J lost 8 bases, and 11 bases lay in between. Written as DNA, the CDR3 is TGTGCCAGCAGTGGGGGACTCCAAGGGGAGCTGTTTTTT. Translated: CASSGGLQGELFF.

This clone was found a few times. The chain recombines TRBV9 with TRBJ2-7, with TRBD1 matching over 8 bases. Germline CDR1 is SGDLS and CDR2 is YYNGEE. The CDR3 is 14 residues long. Germline trimming cut 0 bases from V and 2 bases from J; bases unmatched to any gene: 1. The CDR3 nucleotides read TGTGCCAGCAGCGTAGAACAGGGGGCCTACGAGCAGTACTTC. Its protein product is CASSVEQGAYEQYF. Supplemented by reference TRBV9 and TRBJ2-7, the full variable domain reads DSGVTQTPKHLITATGQRVTLRCSPRSGDLSVYWYQQSLDQGLQFLIQYYNGEERAKGNILERFSAQQFPDLHSELNLSSLELGDSALYFCASSVEQGAYEQYFGPGTRLTVT.

This chain links TRBV30 with TRBJ2-7; 8 nucleotides align to TRBD1. This CDR3 contains 14 residues. Trimming took 3 bases from V and 3 from J; bases not matched to a gene: 7. The germline CDR1 and CDR2 sequences are GTSNPN and SVGIG (reference sequence). The CDR3 DNA sequence: TGTGCCTGGAGGAACAGGGGGGTGGGCTACGAGCAGTACTTC. Encoded protein: CAWRNRGVGYEQYF.

V usage is TRBV5-1 and J usage is TRBJ1-5; 8 nucleotides align to TRBD1. V dropped 4 bases and J dropped 1; count of bases not matched to a gene: 7. The CDR3 loop spans 16 amino acids. Germline CDR1 is SGHRS and CDR2 is YFSETQ. The CDR3 protein is CASSPWTGISNQPQHF. The CDR3, as DNA: TGCGCCAGCAGCCCCTGGACAGGGATAAGCAATCAGCCCCAGCATTTT. Combining the CDR3 with reference TRBV5-1 and TRBJ1-5 gives the whole variable domain KAGVTQTPRYLIKTRGQQVTLSCSPISGHRSVSWYQQTPGQGLQFLFEYFSETQRNKGNFPGRFSGRQFSNSRSEMNVSTLELGDSALYLCASSPWTGISNQPQHFGDGTRLSIL.